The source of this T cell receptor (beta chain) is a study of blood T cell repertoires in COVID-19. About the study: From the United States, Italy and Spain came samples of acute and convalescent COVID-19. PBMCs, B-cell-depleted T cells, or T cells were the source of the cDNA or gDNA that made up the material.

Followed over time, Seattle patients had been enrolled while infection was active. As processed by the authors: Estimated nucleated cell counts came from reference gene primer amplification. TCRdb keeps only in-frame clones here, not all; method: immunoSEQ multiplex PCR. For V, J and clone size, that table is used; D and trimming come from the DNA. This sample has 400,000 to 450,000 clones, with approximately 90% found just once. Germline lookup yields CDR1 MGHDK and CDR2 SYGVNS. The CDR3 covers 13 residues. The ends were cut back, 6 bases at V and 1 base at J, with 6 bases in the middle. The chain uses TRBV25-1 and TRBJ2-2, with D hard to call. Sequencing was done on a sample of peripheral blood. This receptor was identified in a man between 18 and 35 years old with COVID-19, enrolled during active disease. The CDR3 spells CASSYKNTGELFF. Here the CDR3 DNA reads TGTGCCAGCAGCTATAAGAACACCGGGGAGCTGTTTTTT.